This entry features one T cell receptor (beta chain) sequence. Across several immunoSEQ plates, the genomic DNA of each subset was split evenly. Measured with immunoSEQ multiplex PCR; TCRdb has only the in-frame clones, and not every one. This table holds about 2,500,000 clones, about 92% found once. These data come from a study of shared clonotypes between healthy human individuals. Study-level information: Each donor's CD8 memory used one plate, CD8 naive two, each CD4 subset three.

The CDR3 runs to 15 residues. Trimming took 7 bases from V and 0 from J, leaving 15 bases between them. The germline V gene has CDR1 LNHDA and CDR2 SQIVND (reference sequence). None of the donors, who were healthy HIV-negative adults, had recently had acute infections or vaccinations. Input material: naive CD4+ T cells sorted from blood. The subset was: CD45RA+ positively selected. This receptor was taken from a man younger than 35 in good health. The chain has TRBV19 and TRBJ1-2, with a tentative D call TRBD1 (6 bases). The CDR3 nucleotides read TGTGCCAGTATCGGGACACCACGAGCTAACTATGGCTACACCTTC. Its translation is CASIGTPRANYGYTF.